The text below deals with one T cell receptor beta chain. Its specificity is unknown. The data were obtained in a study of tumor-infiltrating lymphocytes in primary liver carcinoma. Study overall: Each participant had primary liver carcinoma, and surgical resection was the treatment. The cohort included men and women aged 30 to 69 years. Study conclusions and caveats: Unsorted bulk sampling ruled out any CD4+ versus CD8+ repertoire comparison. Significantly larger top-250-clone fractions were found in tumors than in blood (p = 0.039).

Out of unsorted whole blood came the blood RNA, and germline DNA was extracted as well. Synthesis of TCR beta cDNA was carried out from about 540 ng total RNA with a constant-region primer. Libraries of TCR beta came from three nested multiplex PCR rounds with slightly modified ARM-PCR. A C-beta reverse primer and TRBV1-TRBV30 forward primers served in each of the first two PCR rounds, at 9 to 10 cycles apiece. A single record per CDR3 protein comes from TCRdb applying MiXCR to the multiplex PCR reads. The sample consists of 300,000 to 400,000 distinct CDR3 sequences, 65% of them appearing once. The CDR3 covers 14 residues. Trimming shortened V by 0 bases and J by 12 bases, and 12 bases separated the two germline ends. Per germline, CDR1 MDHEN and CDR2 SYDVKM.

The receptor was isolated from a man aged 35 to 55 with primary liver carcinoma and hepatitis B virus infection. Sequencing used peripheral blood. This chain uses TRBV28 with TRBJ1-6; perhaps TRBD1 as D (6 bases). The CDR3 DNA reads as TGTGCCAGCAGTTTATGGCAGGGGCGGTTACCCCTCCACTTT. This translates into CASSLWQGRLPLHF.